This record covers a single T cell receptor beta chain. Generated by immunoSEQ multiplex PCR, the TCRdb table keeps only in-frame clones and is missing some. In the table there are 70,000 to 90,000 clones, over 80% of which are singletons. V shed 4 bases, J shed 3 bases, and the junction held 14 bases outside the gene matches. Germline CDR1 is SGHNT and CDR2 is YYREEE (reference sequence). The CDR3 sequence is 17 residues long. The sample belongs to a study of T cell changes during pregnancy in multiple sclerosis. The material sequenced was peripheral blood, taken in the first trimester of pregnancy. The TCR comes from a female donor with multiple sclerosis, enrolled in a pregnancy study. The V gene is TRBV5-4, the J gene TRBJ2-7, with 9 positions matching TRBD1. The CDR3 sequence is CASSPTGQGSRLYEQYF. Here the CDR3 DNA reads TGTGCCAGCAGCCCTACGGGACAGGGTAGCCGACTCTACGAGCAGTACTTC.